The rows below give T cell receptor beta chains drawn from one sample of a study of blood T cell repertoires in COVID-19. TCRdb's table, derived via immunoSEQ multiplex PCR, lists solely in-frame clones and lacks some. The table includes roughly 190,000 clones, more than 60% detected once. The material sequenced was peripheral blood. The source is a woman between 45 and 65 years old with acute or convalescent COVID-19. Both conserved end residues are part of each CDR3. A D gene is named only where the DNA matches it firmly. Some rows have no size entry. The others give once, few or many, or a class for an expanded clone.

CDR3 length	clone size	D gene	J gene	V gene	CDR3 protein	CDR3 DNA
15	-	-	TRBJ2-6	TRBV6-2/TRBV6-3	CASSYSSAGANVLTF	TGTGCCAGCAGTTACAGCAGCGCTGGGGCCAACGTCCTGACTTTC
15	few	TRBD1	TRBJ1-4	TRBV5-1	CASSFGDRGREKLFF	TGCGCCAGCAGCTTCGGCGACAGGGGGCGAGAAAAACTGTTTTTT
15	-	-	TRBJ2-2	TRBV19	CASSTLDRNTGELFF	TGTGCCAGTAGTACTCTAGACAGGAACACCGGGGAGCTGTTTTTT
14	-	TRBD2	TRBJ2-4	TRBV5-1	CASSLSAGVAIQYF	TGCGCCAGCAGCTTGTCAGCGGGAGTTGCCATTCAGTACTTC
15	-	TRBD1	TRBJ1-1	TRBV29-1	CSVEGRDRGRTEAFF	TGCAGCGTTGAAGGTAGGGACAGGGGGCGTACTGAAGCTTTCTTT
15	-	TRBD2	TRBJ2-7	TRBV4-1	CASSHDGLAGVEQYF	TGCGCCAGCAGCCATGACGGACTAGCGGGAGTTGAGCAGTACTTC
15	-	TRBD1	TRBJ2-5	TRBV13	CASSFNRGSQETQYF	TGTGCCAGCAGCTTTAACAGGGGATCACAAGAGACCCAGTACTTC
16	-	-	TRBJ1-1	TRBV2	CASSEWRRVMNTEAFF	TGTGCCAGCAGTGAATGGCGGAGGGTAATGAACACTGAAGCTTTCTTT
14	-	-	TRBJ1-1	TRBV2	CASRQSLDRTEAFF	TGTGCCAGCAGACAGAGTTTAGATCGCACTGAAGCTTTCTTT
14	few	TRBD1	TRBJ2-7	TRBV5-6	CASSFRDRGYEQYF	TGTGCCAGCAGCTTCAGGGACAGGGGGTACGAGCAGTACTTC
16	-	-	TRBJ2-3	TRBV25-1	CASSGGRGSGTDTQYF	TGTGCCAGCAGTGGCGGAAGGGGAAGCGGGACAGATACGCAGTATTTT
15	-	TRBD2	TRBJ2-5	TRBV27	CASSRGAGGLETQYF	TGTGCCAGCTCGAGGGGAGCGGGAGGGTTGGAGACCCAGTACTTC
15	-	-	TRBJ1-2	TRBV10-3	CAISADGKVNYGYTF	TGTGCCATCTCTGCTGACGGGAAAGTTAACTATGGCTACACCTTC
13	-	-	TRBJ1-6	TRBV30	CAWNGDYNSPLHF	TGTGCCTGGAACGGAGATTATAATTCACCCCTCCACTTT
15	-	TRBD1	TRBJ2-7	TRBV6-5	CASSPLGTGGDEQYF	TGTGCCAGCAGCCCCCTCGGGACAGGGGGCGACGAGCAGTACTTC
17	-	-	TRBJ1-4	TRBV14	CASRHKARTATNEKLFF	TGTGCCAGCAGACATAAGGCCAGGACAGCAACTAATGAAAAACTGTTTTTT
14	-	-	TRBJ2-3	TRBV5-5	CASSLSGSTDTQYF	TGTGCCAGCAGCTTAAGCGGGAGCACAGATACGCAGTATTTT
14	-	-	TRBJ2-3	TRBV19	CASDAGMGTDTQYF	TGTGCCAGCGATGCGGGAATGGGCACAGATACGCAGTATTTT